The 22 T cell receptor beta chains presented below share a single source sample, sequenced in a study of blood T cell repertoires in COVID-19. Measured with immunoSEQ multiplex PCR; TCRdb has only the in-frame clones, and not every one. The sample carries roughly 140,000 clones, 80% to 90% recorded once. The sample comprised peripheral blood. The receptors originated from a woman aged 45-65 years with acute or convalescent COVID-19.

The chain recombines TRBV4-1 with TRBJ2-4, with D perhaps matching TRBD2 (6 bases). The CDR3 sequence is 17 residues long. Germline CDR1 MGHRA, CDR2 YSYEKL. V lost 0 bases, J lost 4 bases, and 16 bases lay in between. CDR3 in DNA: TGCGCCAGCAGCCAAGAACCCGGGCGGGATTGGAAAAACATTCAGTACTTC. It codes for CASSQEPGRDWKNIQYF.

CDR3 region: CASSRDKAFF. The CDR3 DNA sequence: TGTGCCAGCAGCAGGGACAAGGCTTTCTTT. This sequence joins TRBV21-1 and TRBJ1-1; the table's TRBD1 call for D was not verified on the DNA. TRBV21-1 is labeled a pseudogene. The length of the CDR3 is 10 residues.

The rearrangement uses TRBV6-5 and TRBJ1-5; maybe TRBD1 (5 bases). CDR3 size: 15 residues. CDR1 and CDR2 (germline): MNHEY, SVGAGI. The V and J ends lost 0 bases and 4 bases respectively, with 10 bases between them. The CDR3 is CASSYSGVGNQPQHF. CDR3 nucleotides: TGTGCCAGCAGTTACTCAGGGGTTGGTAATCAGCCCCAGCATTTT.

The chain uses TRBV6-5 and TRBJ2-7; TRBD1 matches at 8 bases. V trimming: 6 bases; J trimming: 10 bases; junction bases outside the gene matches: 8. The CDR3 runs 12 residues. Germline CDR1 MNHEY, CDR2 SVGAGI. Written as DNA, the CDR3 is TGTGCCAGCAGCTACCCGGGACAGGACCAGTACTTC. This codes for CASSYPGQDQYF.

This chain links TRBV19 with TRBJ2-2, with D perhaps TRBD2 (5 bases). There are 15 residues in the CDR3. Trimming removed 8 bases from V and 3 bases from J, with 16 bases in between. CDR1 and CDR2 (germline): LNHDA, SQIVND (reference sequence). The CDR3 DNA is TGTGCCAGTTCGGGAAGACTAAAATACACCGGGGAGCTGTTTTTT. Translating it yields CASSGRLKYTGELFF.

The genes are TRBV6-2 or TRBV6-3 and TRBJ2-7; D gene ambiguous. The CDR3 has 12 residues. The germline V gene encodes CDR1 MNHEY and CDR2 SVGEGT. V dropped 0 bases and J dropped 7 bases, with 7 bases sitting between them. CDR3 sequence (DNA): TGTGCCAGCAGTTACTCGAGTTTTGAGCAGTACTTC. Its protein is CASSYSSFEQYF.

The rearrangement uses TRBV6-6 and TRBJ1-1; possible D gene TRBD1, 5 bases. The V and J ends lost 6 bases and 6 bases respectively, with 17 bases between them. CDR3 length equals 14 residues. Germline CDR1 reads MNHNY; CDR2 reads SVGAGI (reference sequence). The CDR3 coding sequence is TGTGCCAGCAGAGCAGGGATTAGTCCGTCTGAAGCTTTCTTT. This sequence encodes CASRAGISPSEAFF.

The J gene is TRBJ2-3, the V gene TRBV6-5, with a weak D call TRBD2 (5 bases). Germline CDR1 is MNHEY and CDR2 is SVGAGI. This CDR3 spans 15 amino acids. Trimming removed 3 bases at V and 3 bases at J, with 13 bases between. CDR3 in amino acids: CASSYGAAWTDTQYF. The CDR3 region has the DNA TGTGCCAGCAGTTATGGAGCGGCCTGGACAGATACGCAGTATTTT.

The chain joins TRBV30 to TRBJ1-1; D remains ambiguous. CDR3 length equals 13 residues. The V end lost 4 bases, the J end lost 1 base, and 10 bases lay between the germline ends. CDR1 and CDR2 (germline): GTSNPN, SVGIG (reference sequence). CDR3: CAWTRSSNTEAFF. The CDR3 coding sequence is TGTGCCTGGACCCGTAGTTCGAACACTGAAGCTTTCTTT.

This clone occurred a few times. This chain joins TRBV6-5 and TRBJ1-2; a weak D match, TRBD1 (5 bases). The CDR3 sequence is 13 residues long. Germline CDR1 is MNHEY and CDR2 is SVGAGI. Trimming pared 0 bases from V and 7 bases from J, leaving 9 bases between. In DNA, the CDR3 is TGTGCCAGCAGTTACTCGATAGGGGTTGGCTACACCTTC. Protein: CASSYSIGVGYTF.

The CDR3 region has the DNA TGTGCCAGCAGACTCGGACAGGGGAGTTTTATCGGGGAGCTGTTTTTT. Translation gives CASRLGQGSFIGELFF. This chain links TRBV2 with TRBJ2-2; 9 nucleotides line up with TRBD1. The CDR3 length is 16 residues. The V segment lost 6 bases and the J segment 7 bases; nucleotides outside the gene matches: 12. Germline values: CDR1 SNHLY, CDR2 FYNNEI. Variable domain in full (rest from reference TRBV2 and TRBJ2-2): EPEVTQTPSHQVTQMGQEVILRCVPISNHLYFYWYRQILGQKVEFLVSFYNNEISEKSEIFDDQFSVERPDGSNFTLKIRSTKLEDSAMYFCASRLGQGSFIGELFFGEGSRLTVL.

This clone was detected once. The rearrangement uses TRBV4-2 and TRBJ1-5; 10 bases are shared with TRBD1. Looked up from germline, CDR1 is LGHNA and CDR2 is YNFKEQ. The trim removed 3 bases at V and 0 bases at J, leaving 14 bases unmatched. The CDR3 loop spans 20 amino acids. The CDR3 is CASSQSTGGDLSYSNQPQHF. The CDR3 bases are TGTGCCAGCAGCCAGTCGACAGGGGGCGACCTCTCTTATAGCAATCAGCCCCAGCATTTT.

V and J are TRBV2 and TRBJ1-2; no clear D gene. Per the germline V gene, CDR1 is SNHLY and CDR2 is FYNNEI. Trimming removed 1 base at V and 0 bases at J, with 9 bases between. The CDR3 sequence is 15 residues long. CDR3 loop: CASSEGRGSNYGYTF. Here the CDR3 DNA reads TGTGCCAGCAGTGAAGGACGGGGATCTAACTATGGCTACACCTTC. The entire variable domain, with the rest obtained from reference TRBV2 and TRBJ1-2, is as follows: EPEVTQTPSHQVTQMGQEVILRCVPISNHLYFYWYRQILGQKVEFLVSFYNNEISEKSEIFDDQFSVERPDGSNFTLKIRSTKLEDSAMYFCASSEGRGSNYGYTFGSGTRLTVV.

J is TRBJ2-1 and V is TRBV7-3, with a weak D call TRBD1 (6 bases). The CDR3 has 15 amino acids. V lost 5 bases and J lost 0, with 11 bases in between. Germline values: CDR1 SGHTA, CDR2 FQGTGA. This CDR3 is CASSPWTASYNEQFF. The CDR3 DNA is TGTGCCAGCAGCCCTTGGACAGCCTCCTACAATGAGCAGTTCTTC.

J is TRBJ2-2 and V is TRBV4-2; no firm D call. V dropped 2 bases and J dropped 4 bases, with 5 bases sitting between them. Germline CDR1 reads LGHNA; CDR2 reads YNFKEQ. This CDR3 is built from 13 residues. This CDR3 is CASSQPSTGELFF. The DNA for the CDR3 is TGTGCCAGCAGCCAACCATCCACCGGGGAGCTGTTTTTT.

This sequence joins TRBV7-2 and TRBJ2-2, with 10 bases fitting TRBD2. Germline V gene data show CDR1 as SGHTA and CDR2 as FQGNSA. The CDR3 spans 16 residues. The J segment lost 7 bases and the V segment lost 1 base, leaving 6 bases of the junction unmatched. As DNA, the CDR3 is TGTGCCAGCAGCTTAGGAGGGACTAGCGTAGGCGGGGAGCTGTTTTTT. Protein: CASSLGGTSVGGELFF.

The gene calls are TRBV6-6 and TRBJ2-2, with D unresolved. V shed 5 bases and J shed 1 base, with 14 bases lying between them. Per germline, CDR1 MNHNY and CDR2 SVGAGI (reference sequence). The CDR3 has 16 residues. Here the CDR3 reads CASSRYRPGNTGELFF. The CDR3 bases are TGTGCCAGCAGTCGATATCGACCAGGGAACACCGGGGAGCTGTTTTTT.

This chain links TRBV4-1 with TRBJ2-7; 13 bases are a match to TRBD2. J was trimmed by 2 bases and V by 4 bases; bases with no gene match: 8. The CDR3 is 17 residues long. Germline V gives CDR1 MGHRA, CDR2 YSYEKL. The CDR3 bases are TGCGCCAGCAGCCTTCGGACTAGCGGGGGCGAAACCTACGAGCAGTACTTC. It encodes CASSLRTSGGETYEQYF.

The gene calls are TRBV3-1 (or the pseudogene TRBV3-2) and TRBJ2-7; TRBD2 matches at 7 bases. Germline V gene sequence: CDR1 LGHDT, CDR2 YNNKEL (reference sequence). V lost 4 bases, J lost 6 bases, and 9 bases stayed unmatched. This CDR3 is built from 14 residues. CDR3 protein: CASSPLGGDLEQYF. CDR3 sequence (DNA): TGTGCCAGCAGCCCCCTGGGAGGGGATCTCGAGCAGTACTTC.

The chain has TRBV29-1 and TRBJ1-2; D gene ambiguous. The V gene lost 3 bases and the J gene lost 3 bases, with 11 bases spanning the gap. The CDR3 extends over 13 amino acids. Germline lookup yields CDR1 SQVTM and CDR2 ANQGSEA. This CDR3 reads CSVDRGEDYGYTF. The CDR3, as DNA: TGCAGCGTTGATCGCGGGGAAGACTATGGCTACACCTTC.

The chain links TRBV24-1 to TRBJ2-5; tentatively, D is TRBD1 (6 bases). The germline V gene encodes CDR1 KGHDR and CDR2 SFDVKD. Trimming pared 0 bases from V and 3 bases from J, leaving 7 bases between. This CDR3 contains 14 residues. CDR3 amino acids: CATSDLRTEETQYF. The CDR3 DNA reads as TGTGCCACCAGTGATTTGAGGACAGAAGAGACCCAGTACTTC.

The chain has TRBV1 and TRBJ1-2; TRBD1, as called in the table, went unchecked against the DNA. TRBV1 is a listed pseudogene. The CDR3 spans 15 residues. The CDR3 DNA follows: TGCACCAGCAGCTCAAGGAGTAGGGGGCTTAATGGCTACACCTTC. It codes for CTSSSRSRGLNGYTF.